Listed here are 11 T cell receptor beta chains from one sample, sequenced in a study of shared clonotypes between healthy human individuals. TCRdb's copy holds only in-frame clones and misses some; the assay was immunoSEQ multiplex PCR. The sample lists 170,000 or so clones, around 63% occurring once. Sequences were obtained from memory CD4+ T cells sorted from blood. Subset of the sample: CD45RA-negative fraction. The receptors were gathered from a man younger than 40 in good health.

CDR3 sequence reads: CASSSNRVGTDTQYF. CDR3 coding DNA: TGCGCCAGCAGCTCCAACCGGGTGGGGACAGATACGCAGTATTTT. The rearrangement uses TRBV5-1 and TRBJ2-3; D gene uncertain. This CDR3 region has 15 residues. Germline V lookup: CDR1 SGHRS, CDR2 YFSETQ. V was shortened by 3 bases and J by 3 bases, with 14 bases between the two germline ends.

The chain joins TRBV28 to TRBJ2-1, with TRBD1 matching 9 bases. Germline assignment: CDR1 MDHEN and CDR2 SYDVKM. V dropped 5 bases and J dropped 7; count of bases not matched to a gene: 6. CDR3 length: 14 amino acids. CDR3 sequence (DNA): TGTGCCAGCAGTGTGACAGGGGGTTGGAATGAGCAGTTCTTC. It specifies CASSVTGGWNEQFF.

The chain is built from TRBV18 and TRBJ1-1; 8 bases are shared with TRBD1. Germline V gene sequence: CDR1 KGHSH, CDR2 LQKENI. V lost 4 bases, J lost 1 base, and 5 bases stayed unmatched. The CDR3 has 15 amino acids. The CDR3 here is CASSQGQAGNTEAFF. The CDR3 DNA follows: TGTGCCAGCTCACAGGGACAGGCGGGGAACACTGAAGCTTTCTTT.

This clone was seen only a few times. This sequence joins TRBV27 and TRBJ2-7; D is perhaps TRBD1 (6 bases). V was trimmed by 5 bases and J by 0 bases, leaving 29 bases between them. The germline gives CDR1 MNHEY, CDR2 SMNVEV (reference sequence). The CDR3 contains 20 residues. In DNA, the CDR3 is TGTGCCAGCAGTCTCCGAATGCCCTTTAGTGGACAGACGATCTCCTACGAGCAGTACTTC. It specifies CASSLRMPFSGQTISYEQYF.

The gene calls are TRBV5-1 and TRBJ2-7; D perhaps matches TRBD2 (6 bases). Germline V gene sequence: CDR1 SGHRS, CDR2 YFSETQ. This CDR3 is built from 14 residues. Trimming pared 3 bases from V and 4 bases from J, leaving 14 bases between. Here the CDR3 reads CASSSILAGYEQYF. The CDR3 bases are TGCGCCAGCAGCTCGATACTAGCAGGATACGAGCAGTACTTC.

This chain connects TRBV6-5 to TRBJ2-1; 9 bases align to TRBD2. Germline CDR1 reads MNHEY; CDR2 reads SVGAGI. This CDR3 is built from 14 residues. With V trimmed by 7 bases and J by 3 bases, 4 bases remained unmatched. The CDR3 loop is CASMVREGYNEQFF. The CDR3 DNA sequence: TGTGCCAGCATGGTGCGGGAGGGCTACAATGAGCAGTTCTTC.

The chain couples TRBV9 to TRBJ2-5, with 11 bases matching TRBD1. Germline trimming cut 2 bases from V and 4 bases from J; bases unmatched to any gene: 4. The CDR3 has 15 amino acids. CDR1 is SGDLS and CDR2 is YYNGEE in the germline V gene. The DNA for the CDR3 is TGTGCCAGCAGCGTCGGCGGACAGGGGGCAGAGACCCAGTACTTC. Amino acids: CASSVGGQGAETQYF.

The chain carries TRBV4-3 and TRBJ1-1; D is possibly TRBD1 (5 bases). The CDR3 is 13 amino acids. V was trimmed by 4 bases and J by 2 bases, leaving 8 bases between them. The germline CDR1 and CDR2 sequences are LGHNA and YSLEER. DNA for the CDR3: TGCGCCAGCAGCCGGGACGGCAACACTGAAGCTTTCTTT. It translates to CASSRDGNTEAFF.

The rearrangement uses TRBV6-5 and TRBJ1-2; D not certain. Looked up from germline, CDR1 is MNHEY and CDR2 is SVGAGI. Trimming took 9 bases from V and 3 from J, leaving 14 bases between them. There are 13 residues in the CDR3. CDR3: CASTGPGYYGYTF. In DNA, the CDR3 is TGTGCCAGTACCGGACCCGGATACTATGGCTACACCTTC.

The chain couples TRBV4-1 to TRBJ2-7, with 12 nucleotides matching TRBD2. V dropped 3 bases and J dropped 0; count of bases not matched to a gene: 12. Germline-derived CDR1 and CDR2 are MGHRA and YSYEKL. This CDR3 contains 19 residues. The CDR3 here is CASSHRSSGRAYSSYEQYF. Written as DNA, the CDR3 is TGCGCCAGCAGCCATCGATCTAGCGGGAGGGCCTATAGCTCCTACGAGCAGTACTTC.

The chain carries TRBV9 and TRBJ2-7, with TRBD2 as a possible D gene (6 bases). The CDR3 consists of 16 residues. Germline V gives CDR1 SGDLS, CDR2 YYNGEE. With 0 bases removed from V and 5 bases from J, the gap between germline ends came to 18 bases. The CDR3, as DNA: TGTGCCAGCAGCGTAGGAGCACTTCCCGGGAGCGACGAGCAGTACTTC. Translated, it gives CASSVGALPGSDEQYF.